This T cell receptor beta chain was found in a study of T-cell reconstitution after alpha-beta-depleted transplantation in children. V dropped 0 bases and J dropped 4 bases, with 15 bases sitting between them. The CDR3 is 16 residues long. Germline V CDR1 and CDR2: LGHNA, YNFKEQ. The library targeted TCRbeta and was prepared with unique molecular identifiers. TCRdb re-derived calls from the PCR reads in MiXCR, one entry per CDR3 protein. The sample holds about 500,000 distinct CDR3 sequences, roughly 10% seen once. The source was PBMCs, mostly from graft donor cells, collected 180 days after TCRalphabeta/CD19-depleted stem cell transplant. This receptor was obtained from a female patient under 10 years old who had a stem cell transplant for aplastic anemia, so the T cells may come from the graft donor. The V gene is TRBV4-2, the J gene TRBJ1-1, with D possibly TRBD1 on 5 matching bases. CDR3: CASSQDPTGGGTEAFF. CDR3 nucleotides: TGTGCCAGCAGCCAAGATCCGACTGGCGGGGGCACTGAAGCTTTCTTT.